This is a list of T cell receptor beta chains from one sample in a study of control samples from healthy donors and cancer patients. Produced via immunoSEQ multiplex PCR; TCRdb's table is partial and in-frame only. The sample has about 120,000 clones, about 91% seen once. Sequencing was performed on blood. The origin of the receptors is a middle-aged man in good health. Both conserved end residues are part of each CDR3. The D gene is left open where the match is weak. Some rows mark clone size as missing; the rest say once, few, many or name a class of expanded clone.

TRBJ1-2 - few TRBV30 CAWIRGGDGYTF TGTGCCTGGATCAGGGGAGGCGATGGCTACACCTTC
TRBJ2-7 TRBD1 few TRBV4-3 CASSDRDRGGEQYF TGCGCCAGCAGCGACCGGGACAGGGGAGGAGAGCAGTACTTC
TRBJ1-6 - - TRBV11-3 CASSPRQYHYNSPLHF TGTGCCAGCAGCCCCCGACAATACCACTATAATTCACCCCTCCACTTT
TRBJ1-5 - - TRBV6-1 CASSEGGSNQPQHF TGTGCCAGCAGTGAAGGAGGGAGCAATCAGCCCCAGCATTTT
TRBJ2-3 - - TRBV4-3 CASSQELRLTRDTQYF TGCGCCAGCAGCCAAGAGCTGAGACTTACCCGCGATACGCAGTATTTT
TRBJ1-2 - - TRBV4-2 CASSQVADGYTF TGTGCCAGCAGCCAAGTAGCGGATGGCTACACCTTC
TRBJ2-7 TRBD1 - TRBV11-2 CASSSLRQGLEQYF TGTGCCAGCAGCTCCCTAAGACAGGGTTTGGAGCAGTACTTC
TRBJ1-5 - - TRBV2 CASSRQPSNQPQHF TGTGCCAGCAGTAGACAGCCTAGCAATCAGCCCCAGCATTTT
TRBJ1-2 - - TRBV7-9 CASRFDRNYGYTF TGTGCCAGCAGGTTCGACAGAAACTATGGCTACACCTTC
TRBJ1-1 - - TRBV18 CASSPGVGRLNTEAFF TGTGCCAGCTCACCGGGTGTAGGACGGTTGAACACTGAAGCTTTCTTT
TRBJ2-1 TRBD1 - TRBV27 CASSSADRAYNEQFF TGTGCCAGCAGTTCAGCGGACAGGGCCTACAATGAGCAGTTCTTC
TRBJ1-2 TRBD1 - TRBV19 CASSVQAGGRYGYTF TGTGCCAGTAGTGTTCAGGCAGGGGGCCGGTATGGCTACACCTTC
TRBJ2-7 - - TRBV4-1 CASSQTTTYEQYF TGCGCCAGCAGCCAGACTACGACCTACGAGCAGTACTTC
TRBJ2-5 - - TRBV14 CASRKTQYF TGTGCCAGCAGGAAGACCCAGTACTTC
TRBJ1-2 TRBD1 - TRBV5-6 CASSYPGGTNYGYTF TGTGCCAGCAGCTACCCAGGGGGGACCAACTATGGCTACACCTTC
TRBJ2-3 - few TRBV18 CASSPPTRTDTQYF TGTGCCAGCTCACCACCTACCCGCACAGATACGCAGTATTTT
TRBJ1-1 TRBD1 - TRBV11-1 CASRAGTGNTEAFF TGTGCCAGCAGGGCCGGGACAGGAAACACTGAAGCTTTCTTT
TRBJ1-3 TRBD1 - TRBV10-2 CASSEFGTGGHTIYF TGCGCCAGCAGTGAGTTTGGGACAGGGGGACACACCATATATTTT
TRBJ1-3 - - TRBV21-1 CASSNSQQVFSGNTIYF TGTGCCAGCAGCAATAGTCAGCAGGTCTTTTCTGGAAACACCATATATTTT
TRBJ2-2 - - TRBV6-6 CASSFGWTGELFF TGTGCCAGCAGTTTTGGGTGGACCGGGGAGCTGTTTTTT
TRBJ1-6 - - TRBV3-1/TRBV3-2 CASSSTGTRGIISPLHF TGTGCCAGCAGTTCTACCGGGACACGCGGTATTATTTCACCCCTCCACTTT
TRBJ2-3 - - TRBV29-1 CSVGRGVSADTQYF TGCAGCGTTGGAAGAGGGGTTAGTGCAGATACGCAGTATTTT
TRBJ1-4 - - TRBV6-6 CASVWAPTNEKLFF TGTGCCAGCGTTTGGGCTCCAACTAATGAAAAACTGTTTTTT
TRBJ2-3 TRBD2 - TRBV29-1 CSVERRGDPTDTQYF TGCAGCGTTGAACGGCGGGGGGACCCCACAGATACGCAGTATTTT
TRBJ2-7 - - TRBV7-9 CATEKVSYEQYF TGTGCGACCGAAAAGGTTTCCTACGAGCAGTACTTC
TRBJ2-7 - - TRBV3-1/TRBV3-2 CASSQGLPSSYEQYF TGTGCCAGCAGCCAAGGACTTCCCAGCTCCTACGAGCAGTACTTC
TRBJ1-2 - - TRBV3-1/TRBV3-2 CASSQAGLGGYTF TGTGCCAGCAGCCAAGCTGGGTTGGGCGGCTACACCTTC
TRBJ1-5 - - TRBV6-5 CASYLGAGNQPQHF TGTGCCAGCTACCTGGGGGCTGGCAATCAGCCCCAGCATTTT
TRBJ2-7 - - TRBV19 CASSTLAWPYEQYF TGTGCCAGTAGTACCCTAGCGTGGCCCTACGAGCAGTACTTC
TRBJ1-1 - - TRBV9 CASSVGGARFSEAFF TGTGCCAGCAGCGTCGGTGGGGCTAGGTTCTCTGAAGCTTTCTTT
TRBJ1-2 - - TRBV2 CAGNRDNYGYTF TGTGCCGGGAACAGGGACAACTATGGCTACACCTTC
TRBJ2-7 TRBD1 once TRBV2 CASSDGTGDYEQYF TGTGCCAGCAGTGATGGGACAGGGGACTACGAGCAGTACTTC
TRBJ1-5 - - TRBV27 CASSLSSNQPQHF TGTGCCAGCAGTCTCTCTAGCAATCAGCCCCAGCATTTT
TRBJ1-6 - few TRBV15 CATSRDRSGGSPLHF TGTGCCACCAGCAGAGATCGAAGTGGTGGTTCACCCCTCCACTTT
TRBJ1-2 TRBD1 - TRBV27 CASGQGANYGYTF TGTGCCAGCGGACAGGGGGCAAACTATGGCTACACCTTC
TRBJ1-6 - - TRBV7-2 CASSKAQSSYNSPLHF TGTGCCAGCAGCAAAGCTCAGAGCTCCTATAATTCACCCCTCCACTTT
TRBJ1-1 - - TRBV5-1 CASSPGTLNTEAFF TGCGCCAGCAGCCCCGGGACCCTGAACACTGAAGCTTTCTTT
TRBJ1-4 TRBD1 - TRBV5-6 CASSLNRGTTNEKLFF TGTGCCAGCAGCTTGAACAGGGGCACAACTAATGAAAAACTGTTTTTT
TRBJ2-1 - - TRBV2 CASRMSVVANNEQFF TGTGCCAGCAGAATGAGTGTTGTGGCCAACAATGAGCAGTTCTTC
TRBJ1-2 - - TRBV18 CASSPDLGKEGYTF TGTGCCAGCTCACCGGACCTAGGGAAGGAAGGCTACACCTTC
TRBJ1-1 - - TRBV4-1 CASSPLAGQSNTEAFF TGCGCCAGCAGCCCATTAGCTGGACAATCGAACACTGAAGCTTTCTTT
TRBJ1-3 TRBD1 - TRBV29-1 CSAGQAGGNTIYF TGCAGCGCGGGACAGGCCGGTGGAAACACCATATATTTT
TRBJ1-3 TRBD1 - TRBV6-5 CASGQNRGVGNTIYF TGTGCCAGCGGACAGAACAGGGGCGTCGGAAACACCATATATTTT
TRBJ2-2 TRBD1 - TRBV24-1 CATRTGVTGELFF TGTGCCACCAGAACAGGGGTCACCGGGGAGCTGTTTTTT
TRBJ2-3 - - TRBV25-1 CASNLGGDTQYF TGTGCCAGCAATCTTGGGGGGGATACGCAGTATTTT
TRBJ2-3 TRBD1 - TRBV10-3 CAIRGTVSTDTQYF TGTGCCATCAGGGGGACAGTTAGCACAGATACGCAGTATTTT
TRBJ2-7 - - TRBV7-8 CASSTEGAAQLPISYEQYF TGTGCCAGCAGCACCGAAGGGGCAGCCCAACTGCCCATTTCCTACGAGCAGTACTTC
TRBJ2-1 TRBD2 - TRBV7-2 CASSLVLAGGRSYNEQFF TGTGCCAGCAGCTTAGTACTAGCGGGGGGGCGGTCCTACAATGAGCAGTTCTTC
TRBJ1-5 - - TRBV28 CASRPQGYSNQPQHF TGTGCCAGCAGGCCGCAGGGGTATAGCAATCAGCCCCAGCATTTT
TRBJ2-1 TRBD2 - TRBV10-1 CASSELAGPLAGEQFF TGCGCCAGCAGTGAGCTAGCGGGGCCGCTAGCGGGTGAGCAGTTCTTC
TRBJ2-1 - - TRBV14 CASRPTSSYNEQFF TGTGCCAGCAGACCGACTAGCTCCTACAATGAGCAGTTCTTC
TRBJ2-5 TRBD2 - TRBV28 CASSSGTSGGERETQYF TGTGCCAGCAGTTCCGGGACTAGCGGGGGGGAGCGGGAGACCCAGTACTTC
TRBJ2-7 - - TRBV24-1 CATSESGQSGEQYF TGTGCCACCAGTGAGTCGGGACAAAGCGGCGAGCAGTACTTC
TRBJ2-5 - - TRBV21-1 CASSKKETQYF TGTGCCAGCAGCAAAAAGGAGACCCAGTACTTC
TRBJ2-5 - - TRBV11-3 CASSLGGGETQYF TGTGCCAGCAGCTTAGGGGGGGGCGAGACCCAGTACTTC
TRBJ1-6 - - TRBV28 CASGGGNGSPLHF TGTGCCAGCGGGGGGGGGAACGGTTCACCCCTCCACTTT
TRBJ1-4 - - TRBV10-3 CAISDNGIGNEKLFF TGTGCCATCAGTGATAACGGGATCGGTAATGAAAAACTGTTTTTT
TRBJ1-2 - few TRBV7-3 CASSPDGNYGYTF TGTGCCAGCAGCCCTGACGGAAACTATGGCTACACCTTC